These T cell receptor beta chains were read from a single sample in a study of cytomegalovirus exposure and HLA in healthy donors. TCRdb's table, derived via immunoSEQ multiplex PCR, lists solely in-frame clones and lacks some. Here the sample spans roughly 110,000 clones, approximately 90% being singletons. The sample consisted of PBMCs. The receptors shown here come from a young woman in good health and CMV-seropositive. Both conserved end residues are part of each CDR3. D genes are given only for firm matches. Part of the rows lack a size; the others show once, few, many or a class for expanded clones.

abundance,j_gene,d_gene,v_gene,CDR3nt,CDR3aa
NA,TRBJ2-1,NA,TRBV6-5,TGTGCCAGCAGCGGGGTTTCGGGGAATGAGCAGTTCTTC,CASSGVSGNEQFF
NA,TRBJ2-7,NA,TRBV2,TGTGCCAGCAGCCGGGACACCACCTACGAGCAGTACTTC,CASSRDTTYEQYF
NA,TRBJ2-6,NA,TRBV4-3,TGCGCCAGCAGCCAAGATGCAGGGGCTGGGGCCAACGTCCTGACTTTC,CASSQDAGAGANVLTF
NA,TRBJ2-2,NA,TRBV28,TGTGCCAGCAGTGATGACCGGGGGGGGGAGCTGTTTTTT,CASSDDRGGELFF
NA,TRBJ2-3,NA,TRBV19,TGTGCCAGTAGTATGTACAGTGACACAGATACGCAGTATTTT,CASSMYSDTDTQYF
NA,TRBJ1-1,NA,TRBV5-4,TGTGCCAGCAGCTCCCTTGGGCCTGAAGCTTTCTTT,CASSSLGPEAFF
NA,TRBJ1-5,TRBD1,TRBV4-3,TGCGCCAGCAGCCAAGATATCGGGACAGGGGACGATCAGCCCCAGCATTTT,CASSQDIGTGDDQPQHF
NA,TRBJ1-5,NA,TRBV7-8,TGTGCCAGCAGCCCAGGGGCCCGGGGCAATCAGCCCCAGCATTTT,CASSPGARGNQPQHF
NA,TRBJ2-5,NA,TRBV2,TGTGCCAGCAGTGAAGCTTATAGGGGTCCGGCCCAAGAGACCCAGTACTTC,CASSEAYRGPAQETQYF
NA,TRBJ2-1,TRBD2,TRBV7-9,TGTGCCAGCAGCGGCCACCCCGGGCTAGCGGAGTACAATGAGCAGTTCTTC,CASSGHPGLAEYNEQFF
NA,TRBJ1-5,TRBD1,TRBV15,TGTGCCACCAGCACTTACAGGGGAAATCAGCCCCAGCATTTT,CATSTYRGNQPQHF
NA,TRBJ1-1,TRBD1,TRBV18,TGTGCCAGCTCAACGGCCGGGGGACAGGGGAGGGCTGAAGCTTTCTTT,CASSTAGGQGRAEAFF
once,TRBJ2-3,TRBD2,TRBV4-2,TGTGCCAGCAGCCAAGGCCAACTAGCGGGGGTTGGGACGCAGTATTTT,CASSQGQLAGVGTQYF
NA,TRBJ2-2,NA,TRBV11-2,TGTGCCAGCAGCCCCTTGGGGGGGCCGGTCACCGGGGAGCTGTTTTTT,CASSPLGGPVTGELFF
NA,TRBJ1-2,NA,TRBV7-2,TGTGCCAGCAGCTTAATGGGGAGTAACTATGGCTACACCTTC,CASSLMGSNYGYTF
NA,TRBJ1-3,NA,TRBV11-2,TGTGCCAGCACCTCGGAGTTCTCTGGAAACACCATATATTTT,CASTSEFSGNTIYF
NA,TRBJ1-1,TRBD1,TRBV18,TGTGCCAGCTCACCAATTGAGGGGGCAGACACTGAAGCTTTCTTT,CASSPIEGADTEAFF
NA,TRBJ2-2,TRBD1,TRBV7-9,TGTGCCAGCAGCTTAGAGGGGACAGGTTACACCGGGGAGCTGTTTTTT,CASSLEGTGYTGELFF
NA,TRBJ1-5,NA,TRBV10-3,TGTGCCATCAGTGAAAGGGCAGGGAATAGCAATCAGCCCCAGCATTTT,CAISERAGNSNQPQHF
NA,TRBJ1-1,TRBD1,TRBV5-5,TGTGCCAGCAGCTTGGACCCAGGGGGCAGTGAAGCTTTCTTT,CASSLDPGGSEAFF
NA,TRBJ2-7,NA,TRBV6-6,TGTGCCAGCAGTTACAACGGGGTGGGGGAGCAGTACTTC,CASSYNGVGEQYF
NA,TRBJ1-2,NA,TRBV2,TGTGCCAGCAGTGATTGGGTAGGGGACTACTATGGCTACACCTTC,CASSDWVGDYYGYTF
NA,TRBJ1-2,NA,TRBV12-2,TGTGCAAGTCGCTGCTGGAAGGGGTATGGCTACACCTTC,CASRCWKGYGYTF
NA,TRBJ2-5,TRBD2,TRBV5-1,TGCGCCAGCAGCATTATAGCGGGGGGGATGGAGACCCAGTACTTC,CASSIIAGGMETQYF
NA,TRBJ1-1,NA,TRBV6-6,TGTGCCAGCAGTAATGACAGGTATGAAGCTTTCTTT,CASSNDRYEAFF
few,TRBJ1-1,NA,TRBV7-9,TGTGCCAGCAGCTTCTTTGGGGGGTCTGAAGCTTTCTTT,CASSFFGGSEAFF
NA,TRBJ1-2,NA,TRBV4-1,TGCGCCAGCAGCCTCGGGGGGAACTATGGCTACACCTTC,CASSLGGNYGYTF
NA,TRBJ1-1,NA,TRBV7-9,TGTGCCAGCCAATTAGCGAACACTGAAGCTTTCTTT,CASQLANTEAFF
few,TRBJ1-3,TRBD1,TRBV11-2,TGTGCCAGCAAATTACAGGGGCCTGGAAACACCATATATTTT,CASKLQGPGNTIYF